This passage covers 26 T cell receptor beta chains from one sample sequenced in a study of vaccination effects on CD4 cells after COVID-19. TCRdb's table, derived via immunoSEQ multiplex PCR, lists solely in-frame clones and lacks some. The sample records about 46,000 clones, over 60% being singletons. Cultured cells yielded isolated CD4+ T cells after less than 11 days. This individual contracted SARS-CoV-2 between March and December 2020, as verified by PCR. Either the BNT162b2 or mRNA-1273 vaccine was given to participants in two doses. Their antigens are not known. The sample was CD4+ T cells from PBMCs cultured without peptide, taken after COVID-19 vaccination. The receptors here all came from a human donor who had a prior SARS-CoV-2 infection.

The genes are TRBV18 and TRBJ2-1; tentatively, D is TRBD2 (5 bases). The CDR3 loop spans 20 amino acids. CDR1 is KGHSH, CDR2 LQKENI, per germline. The V gene lost 0 bases and the J gene lost 1 base, with 22 bases spanning the gap. DNA of the CDR3: TGTGCCAGCTCACCACCCTTGACTAACGACTATATAAGGTCCTACAATGAGCAGTTCTTC. Protein: CASSPPLTNDYIRSYNEQFF.

This clone has a single count. The chain combines TRBV15 with TRBJ2-1, with D perhaps TRBD1 (5 bases). The CDR3 extends over 12 amino acids. Trimming left V 5 bases short and J 8 bases short, with 10 bases between. The germline gives CDR1 LNHNV, CDR2 YYDKDF (reference sequence). The CDR3 is CATSRARDEQFF. The CDR3, as DNA: TGTGCCACCAGCCGTGCCAGGGATGAGCAGTTCTTC.

The chain couples TRBV7-9 to TRBJ1-1; D possibly corresponds to TRBD1 (6 bases). The CDR3 is made up of 16 amino acids. Trimming took 7 bases from V and 0 from J, leaving 18 bases between them. The V gene's germline CDR1 is SEHNR and CDR2 FQNEAQ (reference sequence). The CDR3 nucleotides read TGTGCCAGCACGGCAGGGGCCCCTGGCATGAACACTGAAGCTTTCTTT. Translated, it gives CASTAGAPGMNTEAFF.

The chain carries TRBV7-9 and TRBJ2-7, with D possibly TRBD2 on 5 matching bases. Trimming cost V 1 base and J 6 bases, with 13 bases left between them. The germline gives CDR1 SEHNR, CDR2 FQNEAQ (reference sequence). This CDR3 region has 14 residues. This CDR3 is CASSLVGDLIEQYF. For the CDR3, the DNA is TGTGCCAGCAGCTTAGTCGGGGATTTAATCGAGCAGTACTTC.

V gene TRBV6-5 combines with J gene TRBJ2-3, with D possibly matching TRBD1 (5 bases). V lost 2 bases, J lost 0 bases, and 9 bases lay in between. The V gene's germline CDR1 is MNHEY and CDR2 SVGAGI. The CDR3 loop spans 15 amino acids. In DNA, the CDR3 is TGTGCCAGCAGTTACGGACACGTTAGCACAGATACGCAGTATTTT. Translation: CASSYGHVSTDTQYF.

V gene TRBV5-6 combines with J gene TRBJ2-2; D may match TRBD1 or TRBD2 (5 bases each). Germline CDR1 reads SGHDT; CDR2 reads YYEEEE. This CDR3 has 16 amino acids. The V end was cut by 4 bases, the J end by 2 bases, with 15 bases between. DNA for the CDR3: TGTGCCAGCAGCCGGGGACCACCACCAAACACCGGGGAGCTGTTTTTT. It encodes CASSRGPPPNTGELFF.

The chain couples TRBV7-3 to TRBJ2-7; 8 nucleotides match TRBD1. The CDR3 totals 15 residues. The junction had 6 bases not matched to a gene; V was cut back by 3 bases and J by 2 bases. Germline V CDR1 and CDR2: SGHTA, FQGTGA. CDR3 sequence (DNA): TGTGCCAGCAGCTTTCAGACAGGGGCCCCCTACGAGCAGTACTTC. It specifies CASSFQTGAPYEQYF.

CDR3 sequence reads: CASSQAHSYGYTF. As DNA, the CDR3 is TGTGCCAGCAGCCAAGCCCATTCCTATGGCTACACCTTC. The V and J genes are TRBV3-1 (or the pseudogene TRBV3-2) and TRBJ1-2; no reliable D call. This CDR3 has 13 amino acids. Trimming took 1 base from V and 4 from J, leaving 7 bases between them. The germline CDR1 and CDR2 sequences are LGHDT and YNNKEL (reference sequence).

Only one count was recorded for this clone. This chain uses TRBV5-5 with TRBJ2-7; perhaps TRBD2 as D (5 bases). The CDR3 sequence is 14 residues long. Per the germline V gene, CDR1 is SGHKS and CDR2 is YYEKEE (reference sequence). V shed 3 bases and J shed 3 bases, with 13 bases lying between them. The chain's CDR3 is CASSSDYTLYEQYF. The DNA of the CDR3 is TGTGCCAGCAGCTCAGACTATACGCTCTACGAGCAGTACTTC.

This chain links TRBV7-3 with TRBJ2-1; TRBD1 might be the D (6 bases). Germline CDR1 reads SGHTA; CDR2 reads FQGTGA. Trimming shortened V by 4 bases and J by 6 bases, and 10 bases separated the two germline ends. The CDR3 is 13 residues long. CDR3 sequence reads: CASSSNRVNEQFF. CDR3 nucleotide sequence: TGTGCCAGCAGCTCAAACAGGGTCAATGAGCAGTTCTTC.

J is TRBJ2-1 and V is TRBV19; D not certain. Trimming stripped 5 bases from V and 8 bases from J, with 16 bases between. The CDR3 runs to 14 residues. Germline CDR1 is LNHDA and CDR2 is SQIVND (reference sequence). The CDR3, as DNA: TGTGCCAGTAGTCAGCAGGCGGAGAGCGATGAGCAGTTCTTC. Translated: CASSQQAESDEQFF.

The V and J genes are TRBV7-3 and TRBJ2-2; D remains ambiguous. The CDR3 has 14 residues. The germline V and J ends were trimmed by 5 bases and 3 bases, with 10 bases remaining between them. Germline V gene sequence: CDR1 SGHTA, CDR2 FQGTGA. The CDR3 here is CASSIGRDTGELFF. CDR3 DNA: TGTGCCAGCAGCATCGGACGGGACACCGGGGAGCTGTTTTTT.

This chain uses TRBV7-2 with TRBJ1-2, with D uncertain. Germline lookup yields CDR1 SGHTA and CDR2 FQGNSA. CDR3 size: 14 residues. Trimming removed 5 bases at V and 3 bases at J, with 13 bases between. The CDR3 DNA sequence: TGTGCCAGCAGCCCGCCCGGGTCGTACTATGGCTACACCTTC. Translated, it gives CASSPPGSYYGYTF. Supplemented by reference TRBV7-2 and TRBJ1-2, the full variable domain reads GAGVSQSPSNKVTEKGKDVELRCDPISGHTALYWYRQSLGQGLEFLIYFQGNSAPDKSGLPSDRFSAERTGGSVSTLTIQRTQQEDSAVYLCASSPPGSYYGYTFGSGTRLTVV.

The gene calls are TRBV7-9 and TRBJ2-1, with a possible D match to TRBD2 (5 bases). The V end was cut by 6 bases, the J end by 4 bases, with 10 bases between. Germline lookup yields CDR1 SEHNR and CDR2 FQNEAQ (reference sequence). CDR3 length: 13 amino acids. The CDR3 loop reads CASRYRGYNEQFF. The CDR3 nucleotides are TGTGCCAGCAGGTACCGGGGTTACAATGAGCAGTTCTTC.

V gene TRBV5-6 combines with J gene TRBJ2-3, with D perhaps assigned TRBD1 or TRBD2 (5 bases each). The CDR3 has 15 residues. The germline V and J ends were trimmed by 2 bases and 0 bases, with 10 bases remaining between them. The V gene's germline CDR1 is SGHDT and CDR2 YYEEEE. The CDR3 DNA reads as TGTGCCAGCAGCTTTGGGGGAACTAGCACAGATACGCAGTATTTT. It translates to CASSFGGTSTDTQYF.

The chain employs TRBV20-1 and TRBJ2-5; D call uncertain. Trimming took 3 bases from V and 4 from J, leaving 15 bases between them. The germline V gene encodes CDR1 DFQATT and CDR2 SNEGSKA (reference sequence). The CDR3 contains 14 residues. Here the CDR3 DNA reads TGCAGTGCTAGTTACGGAACTCGTCGAGAGACCCAGTACTTC. This codes for CSASYGTRRETQYF.

The sample holds many counts of this clone. This rearrangement joins TRBV30 to TRBJ2-5; 7 positions agree with TRBD1. CDR1 is GTSNPN, CDR2 SVGIG, per germline (reference sequence). V dropped 2 bases and J dropped 2; count of bases not matched to a gene: 17. The CDR3 loop spans 18 amino acids. The DNA of the CDR3 is TGTGCCTGGAGTTTTTGGACCGACCGACAGGGTAAACAAGAGACCCAGTACTTC. Translating it yields CAWSFWTDRQGKQETQYF.

The V and J genes are TRBV9 and TRBJ2-7; 9 bases match TRBD2. Germline V gene lookup returns CDR1 SGDLS and CDR2 YYNGEE. This CDR3 comprises 17 residues. J gave up 6 bases and V 1 base, and 14 bases lay outside the gene matches. CDR3 nucleotide sequence: TGTGCCAGCAGCGTAACCAGCGGGAGGACCCCCCCCCTCGAGCAGTACTTC. Residues: CASSVTSGRTPPLEQYF.

This clone was seen more than once but under ten times. The rearrangement uses TRBV2 and TRBJ2-7; TRBD1 matches at 8 bases. V lost 4 bases, J lost 6 bases, and 5 bases stayed unmatched. The CDR3 consists of 13 residues. From germline, CDR1 is SNHLY and CDR2 FYNNEI. The CDR3 protein is CASSVMTGAEQYF. The DNA of the CDR3 is TGTGCCAGCAGTGTTATGACAGGGGCCGAGCAGTACTTC.

The chain is built from TRBV19 and TRBJ2-3; no clear D. The CDR3 consists of 14 residues. CDR1 is LNHDA, CDR2 SQIVND, per germline (reference sequence). V was clipped by 5 bases and J by 0 bases, with 9 bases between them. The CDR3 loop reads CASSEWPSTDTQYF. CDR3 coding DNA: TGTGCCAGTAGTGAATGGCCTAGCACAGATACGCAGTATTTT.

The J gene is TRBJ2-3, the V gene TRBV7-8; D is tentatively TRBD1 or TRBD2 (7 bases each). Germline values: CDR1 SGHVS, CDR2 FQNEAQ. The CDR3 runs 17 residues. V shed 5 bases and J shed 6 bases, with 24 bases lying between them. Written as DNA, the CDR3 is TGTGCCAGCAGCGAAGACAGGGAGGGGGGTTGGGGGGATACGCAGTATTTT. Protein product: CASSEDREGGWGDTQYF.

In nucleotides, the CDR3 is TGTGCCAGCAGTGAAAGGGGGGCTTCGACAGATACGCAGTATTTT. Amino acid sequence: CASSERGASTDTQYF. The V gene is TRBV2, the J gene TRBJ2-3; the D gene could be TRBD1 or TRBD2 (6 bases each). The CDR3 length is 15 residues. Trimming took 2 bases from V and 3 from J, leaving 12 bases between them. The germline CDR1 and CDR2 sequences are SNHLY and FYNNEI.

V usage is TRBV7-2 and J usage is TRBJ2-6; a possible D gene is TRBD1 (6 bases). Germline CDR1 and CDR2: SGHTA and FQGNSA. The V and J ends lost 5 bases and 3 bases respectively, with 17 bases between them. The CDR3 covers 17 residues. The CDR3 sequence: CASSAWGLRGGANVLTF. The CDR3 coding sequence is TGTGCCAGCAGCGCCTGGGGGCTAAGAGGTGGGGCCAACGTCCTGACTTTC.

The chain joins TRBV30 to TRBJ1-4, with D possibly TRBD1 on 6 matching bases. CDR3 length equals 14 residues. Deletions cut 3 bases from V and 10 bases from J, with 18 bases between. Germline V CDR1 and CDR2: GTSNPN, SVGIG (reference sequence). The CDR3 sequence: CAWSASTRGGKLFF. The DNA of the CDR3 is TGTGCCTGGAGCGCCTCTACCAGGGGTGGAAAACTGTTTTTT. Using reference TRBV30 and TRBJ1-4 for the parts outside the CDR3, the full variable domain is SQTIHQWPATLVQPVGSPLSLECTVEGTSNPNLYWYRQAAGRGLQLLFYSVGIGQISSEVPQNLSASRPQDRQFILSSKKLLLSDSGFYLCAWSASTRGGKLFFGSGTQLSVL.

The V gene is TRBV29-1, the J gene TRBJ2-3; D not certain. The CDR3 is made up of 13 amino acids. The germline V and J ends were trimmed by 3 bases and 3 bases, with 10 bases remaining between them. Germline values: CDR1 SQVTM, CDR2 ANQGSEA. For the CDR3, the DNA is TGCAGCGTTGATCGGATTGGGACAGATACGCAGTATTTT. It yields the protein CSVDRIGTDTQYF.

This clone was seen only once. The genes are TRBV18 and TRBJ2-5; 12 nucleotides match TRBD2. Germline V CDR1 and CDR2: KGHSH, LQKENI. CDR3 length: 16 residues. The J segment lost 9 bases and the V segment lost 3 bases, leaving 11 bases of the junction unmatched. The chain's CDR3 is CASSPPSGRALSPQYF. CDR3 in DNA: TGTGCCAGCTCACCTCCTAGCGGGAGGGCCCTAAGTCCCCAGTACTTC.